The 22 T cell receptor beta chains below come from one sample, sequenced in a study of blood T cell repertoires in acute mononucleosis. Described time point: convalescence about 6 months (5-8 months) after acute presentation (visit 7). The method was immunoSEQ multiplex PCR; TCRdb's version includes in-frame clones alone and lacks a portion of them. In the table there are roughly 1,800 clones, just over 20% of which are singletons. Source: EBV YVL epitope tetramer+ CD8+ T cells sorted from PBMCs, taken during convalescence from infectious mononucleosis. Subset defined: CD8 T cells binding a tetramer with EBV BRLF1 109-117 peptide (YVL-BR). The source of these receptors is a young woman with infectious mononucleosis caused by EBV.

In the case of this clone: A far larger clone is only one base removed, so a read error is likely. DNA of the CDR3: TGTGCCAGCAGCTTGGCGGCGCGGAAGGACGAGCAGTACTTC. Translating gives CASSLAARKDEQYF. V is TRBV11-2 and J is TRBJ2-7; D remains unclear. Trimming pared 3 bases from V and 5 bases from J, leaving 14 bases between. The germline gives CDR1 SGHAT, CDR2 FQNNGV. The CDR3 is made up of 14 amino acids.

This clone was detected a few times. The V call is TRBV20-1, the J call TRBJ2-1, with a possible D match to TRBD1 (5 bases). In germline, CDR1 is DFQATT, CDR2 SNEGSKA (reference sequence). The CDR3 runs 11 residues. V was cut by 6 bases and J by 9 bases, with 12 bases left in between. CDR3 DNA sequence: TGCAGTGCGACGGAGCAGGGTGAGCAGTTCTTC. It yields the protein CSATEQGEQFF.

A note on this clone: This likely came from a read error, as a far larger clone is one base away. The chain combines TRBV7-9 with TRBJ2-7; 9 nucleotides agree with TRBD1. The CDR3 has 14 amino acids. V dropped 6 bases and J dropped 9; count of bases not matched to a gene: 12. Germline CDR1 and CDR2: SEHNR and FQNEAQ (reference sequence). In DNA form, the CDR3 reads TGTGCCAGCAGTAACCGGGACAGGGCCCTGGGGCAGTACTTC. This codes for CASSNRDRALGQYF.

The table lists this clone with a few counts. A far larger clone is just one base off, so this is likely a read error. Different DNA sequences within this sample yield the same CDR3. This chain joins TRBV7-3 and TRBJ1-1; 11 nucleotides agree with TRBD1. J was trimmed by 5 bases and V by 5 bases; bases with no gene match: 10. The CDR3 length is 16 residues. CDR1 and CDR2 (germline): SGHTA, FQGTGA. The CDR3 DNA sequence: TGTGCCAGCAGCCTTCGGACAGGGGGCGCGTTTACTGAAGCTTTCTTT. Its translation: CASSLRTGGAFTEAFF.

As for this clone: A single base separates this from a much larger clone, so it may be a read error. This CDR3 is also generated by other DNA sequences in the sample. The chain couples TRBV5-4 to TRBJ2-7; D may match TRBD1 or TRBD2 (6 bases each). This CDR3 is built from 16 residues. The V gene's germline CDR1 is SGHNT and CDR2 YYREEE (reference sequence). The CDR3 DNA reads as TGTGCCCGCAGCTCTGGGGGTGGGGGCGGGACCTACGAGCAGTACTTC. This codes for CARSSGGGGGTYEQYF.

The genes are TRBV2 and TRBJ2-1; TRBD2 matches 12 bases. The ends lost 6 bases at V and 7 bases at J; junction bases unmatched: 7. Germline V CDR1 and CDR2: SNHLY, FYNNEI. The CDR3 is 15 residues long. The CDR3 DNA reads as TGTGCCAGCAGCCAACTAGCGGGAGGTCTTAATGAGCAGTTCTTC. This codes for CASSQLAGGLNEQFF.

This clone was seen ten or more times. One end of the junction varies from germline; a read error may be responsible. Other DNA sequences in this specimen translate into the identical CDR3. V and J are TRBV11-2 and TRBJ2-7; 8 bases fit TRBD1. The germline gives CDR1 SGHAT, CDR2 FQNNGV. CDR3 length: 14 amino acids. CDR3 in DNA: TGCGCCAGCAGCCAGGACAGGGACTCCTACGAGCAGTACTTC. It yields the protein CASSQDRDSYEQYF. Full variable domain (rest looked up from reference TRBV11-2 and TRBJ2-7): EAGVAQSPRYKIIEKRQSVAFWCNPISGHATLYWYQQILGQGPKLLIQFQNNGVVDDSQLPKDRFSAERLKGVDSTLKIQPAKLEDSAVYLCASSQDRDSYEQYFGPGTRLTVT.

On this clone itself: A much larger clone lies one base from this, so it may be a read error. This chain joins TRBV23-1 and TRBJ2-7; possibly TRBD1 for D (7 bases). TRBV23-1 is marked as an open reading frame, function uncertain. Trimming stripped 6 bases from V and 1 base from J, with 16 bases between. CDR3 length: 15 amino acids. As DNA, the CDR3 is TGCGCCAGCAGCGACAGGGACTCTCGGTCCTACGAGCAGTACTTC. This codes for CASSDRDSRSYEQYF.

This clone has ten or more counts. This sequence joins TRBV25-1 and TRBJ2-3, with D uncertain. The length of the CDR3 is 15 residues. The V gene lost 5 bases and the J gene lost 0 bases, with 12 bases spanning the gap. Per the germline V gene, CDR1 is MGHDK and CDR2 is SYGVNS. CDR3 in amino acids: CASSLRTPSTDTQYF. The CDR3 DNA reads TGTGCCAGCAGTCTCAGAACACCTAGCACAGATACGCAGTATTTT.

This clone has ten or more counts. The chain uses TRBV6-4 and TRBJ2-1; 12 positions match TRBD2. The germline V gene has CDR1 MRHNA and CDR2 SNTAGT. The junction had 12 bases not matched to a gene; V was cut back by 8 bases and J by 1 base. This CDR3 is 18 amino acids long. Here the CDR3 DNA reads TGTGCCAGCCCACTAGCGGGGGGCCCCATCACATCCTACAATGAGCAGTTCTTC. This sequence encodes CASPLAGGPITSYNEQFF.

This clone was observed many times. This chain connects TRBV5-4 to TRBJ2-1, with 8 bases that match TRBD1. In germline, CDR1 is SGHNT, CDR2 YYREEE (reference sequence). The CDR3 length is 15 residues. Trimming removed 4 bases from V and 6 bases from J; junction bases left unmatched: 9. The CDR3 region has the DNA TGTGCCAGCAGCCCCGACCCGACAGGGGTCAATGAGCAGTTCTTC. The encoded protein is CASSPDPTGVNEQFF.

This clone was seen a handful of times. One junction end does not reproduce the germline sequence, and a read error may be involved. V usage is TRBV29-1 and J usage is TRBJ1-2, with 8 bases lining up with TRBD1. The CDR3 is made up of 15 amino acids. Germline loops: CDR1 SQVTM, CDR2 ANQGSEA. The CDR3 sequence: CRVDSVQGVGYGYTF. The CDR3 DNA reads TGCAGAGTTGATTCAGTACAGGGGGTTGGCTATGGCTACACCTTC.

Comment on this clone: An end of the junction does not agree with germline; a read error may underlie this. The chain combines TRBV28 with TRBJ2-1; D remains unclear. CDR1 and CDR2 from the germline V gene are MDHEN and SYDVKM. The CDR3 runs to 11 residues. The CDR3 DNA is TGTGCCACCAGTGATTGGAATGAGCAGTTCTTC. This translates into CATSDWNEQFF.

This clone was detected a few times. The rearrangement links TRBV2 to TRBJ2-5; D unresolved. With the DNA end fitting TRBJ2-7 better, the J assignment may be wrong. The CDR3 loop spans 12 amino acids. Germline lookup yields CDR1 SNHLY and CDR2 FYNNEI. CDR3 sequence: CASLSLAGEQYF. The CDR3 DNA sequence: TGTGCCAGCCTTTCCTTGGCCGGCGAGCAGTACTTC.

As for this clone: At one end, the junction sequence differs from germline, possibly due to a read error. The gene calls are TRBV4-1 and TRBJ2-7, with TRBD1 as a possible D gene (6 bases). The length of the CDR3 is 14 residues. Germline V CDR1 and CDR2: MGHRA, YSYEKL. CDR3 region: CASSRGYQTYEQYF. The DNA of the CDR3 is TGTGCCAGCAGCAGGGGTTACCAAACCTACGAGCAGTACTTC.

Of note for this clone: The junction differs from germline at one of its ends, possibly a read error. This sequence joins TRBV29-1 and TRBJ2-1; D is ambiguous. Germline V gene lookup returns CDR1 SQVTM and CDR2 ANQGSEA. CDR3 size: 13 residues. Here the CDR3 reads CSVGQAFYNEHFF. For the CDR3, the DNA is TGCAGCGTTGGGCAGGCCTTTTACAATGAGCATTTCTTC.

The CDR3 loop is CASSPIRGSSYEQYF. The DNA of the CDR3 is TGTGCCAGCAGCCCCATCAGAGGGTCCTCCTACGAGCAGTACTTC. The rearrangement joins TRBV14 to TRBJ2-4; the D gene is possibly TRBD2 (5 bases). The tail of the sequence fits TRBJ2-7 better, so the J call may be wrong. The CDR3 totals 15 residues. CDR1 and CDR2 from the germline V gene are SGHDN and FVKESK.

This chain connects TRBV6-4 to TRBJ2-6; TRBD1 is a possible D gene (5 bases). The CDR3 is 14 amino acids. Germline lookup yields CDR1 MRHNA and CDR2 SNTAGT. Trimming took 6 bases from V and 2 from J, leaving 8 bases between them. CDR3 region: CASSQGAGANVLTF. DNA for the CDR3: TGTGCCAGCAGCCAAGGGGCTGGGGCCAACGTCCTGACTTTC.

In regard to this clone: The likely explanation is a read error, given a far larger clone one base away. The rearrangement links TRBV7-3 to TRBJ2-1; 8 positions match TRBD1. Germline CDR1 and CDR2: SGHTA and FQGTGA. The junction had 13 bases not matched to a gene; V was cut back by 5 bases and J by 10 bases. This CDR3 region has 15 residues. The CDR3 DNA follows: TGTGCCAGCAGCCAAACCCCGACAGGGGCGGACGAGCAGTTCTTC. Translated: CASSQTPTGADEQFF.

The J gene is TRBJ2-7, the V gene TRBV6-1, with a weak D call TRBD2 (6 bases). Trimming took 6 bases from V and 0 from J, leaving 15 bases between them. There are 15 residues in the CDR3. Per the germline V gene, CDR1 is MNHNS and CDR2 is SASEGT. CDR3 residues: CASSSFRDSSYEQYF. CDR3 in DNA: TGTGCCAGCAGCTCATTCCGGGACTCCTCCTACGAGCAGTACTTC.

The table lists this clone with many counts. V and J are TRBV6-4 and TRBJ2-1, with D possibly being TRBD2 (6 bases). In germline, CDR1 is MRHNA, CDR2 SNTAGT. This CDR3 has 12 amino acids. Trimming took 8 bases from V and 5 from J, leaving 10 bases between them. The CDR3 region has the DNA TGTGCCAGCTGGAGGGTAAACAATGAGCAGTTCTTC. Residues: CASWRVNNEQFF.

Many counts were recorded for this clone. With a far larger clone one base away, a read error is the likely cause. The rearrangement joins TRBV10-3 to TRBJ2-7, with D possibly being TRBD2 (6 bases). The germline gives CDR1 ENHRY, CDR2 SYGVKD. CDR3 size: 14 residues. The CDR3 nucleotides are TGTGCCACCAGTGAGACGGGAGTCCTCCACGAGCAGTACTTC. It specifies CATSETGVLHEQYF.